The 23 T cell receptor beta chains below come from one sample, sequenced in a study of Ad26.COV2.S vaccination and SARS-CoV-2 variants. Some clones are missing from TCRdb's copy, which holds only in-frame ones; the method was immunoSEQ multiplex PCR. The sample records 300,000 to 400,000 clones, around 88% being singletons. As for treatment: some 20 received Ad26.COV2.S at low or high dose, single or two shots; 5 received placebo; per-sample allocation not given. Day 63 following the first vaccine or placebo injection was when the samples were taken. The source material was peripheral blood, sampled in a trial of Ad26.COV2.S vaccine versus placebo. The source is a person between 18 and 59 years old who received the Ad26.COV2.S COVID-19 vaccine or a placebo.

The V call is TRBV18, the J call TRBJ1-6, with TRBD1 matching 7 bases. The CDR3 is 14 amino acids. With 6 bases clipped from V and 5 bases from J, the junction kept 4 bases outside the gene matches. The germline CDR1 and CDR2 sequences are KGHSH and LQKENI. CDR3 sequence (DNA): TGTGCCAGCTCTCAGGACAGGAATAATTCACCCCTCCACTTT. Encoded protein: CASSQDRNNSPLHF.

The chain links TRBV6-5 to TRBJ1-1; the D is unclear. V lost 2 bases and J 2 bases, leaving 6 bases between the germline ends. Germline assignment: CDR1 MNHEY and CDR2 SVGAGI. The CDR3 totals 13 residues. CDR3 coding DNA: TGTGCCAGCAGTTACAGGGATAACACTGAAGCTTTCTTT. This sequence encodes CASSYRDNTEAFF.

DNA for the CDR3: TGTGCCAGCAGTTTATCAGGGACTAGCGGAAAGGTGTCCTACAATGAGCAGTTCTTC. Protein sequence: CASSLSGTSGKVSYNEQFF. V gene TRBV27 combines with J gene TRBJ2-1; 11 positions agree with TRBD2. The CDR3 extends over 19 amino acids. J was trimmed by 1 base and V by 0 bases; bases with no gene match: 8. From germline, CDR1 is MNHEY and CDR2 SMNVEV (reference sequence).

J is TRBJ1-6 and V is TRBV3-1 (or the pseudogene TRBV3-2), with D hard to call. V lost 0 bases, J lost 10 bases, and 13 bases lay in between. Germline V lookup: CDR1 LGHDT, CDR2 YNNKEL (reference sequence). The CDR3 loop spans 15 amino acids. The CDR3 bases are TGTGCCAGCAGCCAAGAAGCGGTCAGTCGGTCACCCCTCCACTTT. This translates into CASSQEAVSRSPLHF.

The CDR3 region has the DNA TGCGCCAGCAGCCAGACACTGGGGAATTCACCCCTCCACTTT. This encodes CASSQTLGNSPLHF. This rearrangement joins TRBV4-1 to TRBJ1-6; no definite D call. CDR1 is MGHRA and CDR2 is YSYEKL in the germline V gene. The ends were cut back, 3 bases at V and 7 bases at J, with 10 bases in the middle. The CDR3 consists of 14 residues.

CDR3 region: CASSNQGARANVLTF. CDR3 DNA: TGTGCCAGCAGTAATCAGGGGGCTCGGGCCAACGTCCTGACTTTC. This chain links TRBV27 with TRBJ2-6; the match to TRBD1 covers 8 bases. V gave up 5 bases and J gave up 5 bases; unmatched junction bases: 5. The CDR3 runs to 15 residues. Germline lookup yields CDR1 MNHEY and CDR2 SMNVEV (reference sequence).

This clone has just one count. V and J are TRBV7-9 and TRBJ2-7, with D perhaps assigned TRBD1 or TRBD2 (5 bases each). CDR1 is SEHNR, CDR2 FQNEAQ, per germline (reference sequence). The CDR3 runs 11 residues. The V gene lost 8 bases and the J gene lost 0 bases, with 5 bases spanning the gap. The CDR3 here is CASGGSYEQYF. The CDR3 coding sequence is TGTGCCAGCGGGGGCTCCTACGAGCAGTACTTC. The variable domain in full, completed from reference TRBV7-9 and TRBJ2-7, reads DTGVSQNPRHKITKRGQNVTFRCDPISEHNRLYWYRQTLGQGPEFLTYFQNEAQLEKSRLLSDRFSAERPKGSFSTLEIQRTEQGDSAMYLCASGGSYEQYFGPGTRLTVT.

Only one count was recorded for this clone. The chain uses TRBV4-3 and TRBJ1-6; the match to TRBD1 covers 8 bases. This CDR3 has 15 amino acids. CDR1 and CDR2 (germline): LGHNA, YSLEER. V shed 1 base, J shed 7 bases, and the junction held 3 bases outside the gene matches. CDR3 loop: CASSQGDRTNSPLHF. CDR3 DNA sequence: TGCGCCAGCAGCCAAGGGGACAGGACGAATTCACCCCTCCACTTT.

Only one count was recorded for this clone. In DNA, the CDR3 is TGTGCCAGCCGATCTCCTGGGGTGGATACGCAGTATTTT. It encodes CASRSPGVDTQYF. The chain links TRBV7-9 to TRBJ2-3; D is uncertain. The V gene lost 8 bases and the J gene lost 6 bases, with 15 bases spanning the gap. Germline V gene sequence: CDR1 SEHNR, CDR2 FQNEAQ (reference sequence). The CDR3 runs to 13 residues.

The rearrangement links TRBV5-1 to TRBJ1-4, with 7 bases matching TRBD1. The CDR3 is made up of 18 amino acids. The J segment lost 5 bases and the V segment lost 0 bases, leaving 13 bases of the junction unmatched. The germline V gene encodes CDR1 SGHRS and CDR2 YFSETQ. DNA of the CDR3: TGCGCCAGCAGCTTGGGATACAGGGACAGTGTCTTAAATGAAAAACTGTTTTTT. Protein: CASSLGYRDSVLNEKLFF.

This chain links TRBV6-1 with TRBJ1-5, with a tentative D call TRBD1 (5 bases). Trimming removed 1 base at V and 4 bases at J, with 11 bases between. Germline CDR1 MNHNS, CDR2 SASEGT. The CDR3 covers 15 residues. In DNA, the CDR3 is TGTGCCAGCAGTGAAGGGACAACAGAGAATCAGCCCCAGCATTTT. Its translation: CASSEGTTENQPQHF.

The chain joins TRBV15 to TRBJ2-2; D may correspond to TRBD1 or TRBD2 (6 bases each). Germline V CDR1 and CDR2: LNHNV, YYDKDF (reference sequence). This CDR3 contains 16 residues. V gave up 3 bases and J gave up 7 bases, with 18 bases separating them. The CDR3 loop reads CATSSKSRGQSGELFF. The CDR3 DNA reads TGTGCCACCAGCAGTAAGAGCCGGGGGCAGAGCGGGGAGCTGTTTTTT.

In its sample, this clone was seen once. J is TRBJ1-1 and V is TRBV9; the D is unclear. This CDR3 is 14 amino acids long. Germline loops: CDR1 SGDLS, CDR2 YYNGEE. Trimming stripped 0 bases from V and 0 bases from J, with 6 bases between. The CDR3 reads CASSVAPMNTEAFF. Here the CDR3 DNA reads TGTGCCAGCAGCGTAGCACCCATGAACACTGAAGCTTTCTTT.

The chain couples TRBV5-1 to TRBJ1-2; tentative D call: TRBD1 (6 bases). Looked up from germline, CDR1 is SGHRS and CDR2 is YFSETQ. Trimming pared 7 bases from V and 2 bases from J, leaving 15 bases between. The length of the CDR3 is 14 residues. CDR3 loop: CASEQGEGNYGYTF. The CDR3 region has the DNA TGCGCCAGCGAACAGGGCGAAGGGAACTATGGCTACACCTTC.

This chain joins TRBV27 and TRBJ1-1, with D hard to call. Germline-derived CDR1 and CDR2 are MNHEY and SMNVEV (reference sequence). The CDR3 has 14 amino acids. Trimming took off 3 bases at V and 1 base at J, with 9 bases between the two ends. The CDR3 bases are TGTGCCAGCAGTTTTATTTCTTCGAACACTGAAGCTTTCTTT. Translating gives CASSFISSNTEAFF.

In this sample, this clone turned up a few times. J is TRBJ2-3 and V is TRBV6-5, with 8 bases fitting TRBD2. This CDR3 has 16 residues. The V and J ends lost 0 bases and 3 bases, in that order; junction bases with no gene match: 5. Looked up from germline, CDR1 is MNHEY and CDR2 is SVGAGI. In DNA form, the CDR3 reads TGTGCCAGCAGTTACTCAGGTAGCGGGATTACAGATACGCAGTATTTT. Translation gives CASSYSGSGITDTQYF.

As to this clone: Other DNA sequences of this sample code for an identical CDR3. The CDR3 here is CASSLGLAEETQYF. The DNA for the CDR3 is TGTGCCAGCAGCTTAGGGCTAGCTGAAGAGACCCAGTACTTC. The chain employs TRBV7-9 and TRBJ2-5, with a tentative D call TRBD2 (5 bases). The CDR3 length is 14 residues. Trimming stripped 1 base from V and 3 bases from J, with 9 bases between. Looked up from germline, CDR1 is SEHNR and CDR2 is FQNEAQ (reference sequence). The whole variable domain, remainder taken from reference TRBV7-9 and TRBJ2-5, is DTGVSQNPRHKITKRGQNVTFRCDPISEHNRLYWYRQTLGQGPEFLTYFQNEAQLEKSRLLSDRFSAERPKGSFSTLEIQRTEQGDSAMYLCASSLGLAEETQYFGPGTRLLVL.

V is TRBV4-2 and J is TRBJ1-4; 9 bases match TRBD1. This CDR3 contains 14 residues. The ends lost 6 bases at V and 6 bases at J; junction bases unmatched: 5. Germline-derived CDR1 and CDR2 are LGHNA and YNFKEQ. The chain's CDR3 is CASSNRGRDEKLFF. CDR3 bases: TGTGCCAGCAGTAACAGGGGGCGCGATGAAAAACTGTTTTTT.

This chain uses TRBV7-2 with TRBJ2-7; D might be TRBD2 (7 bases). CDR3 size: 18 residues. Germline CDR1 SGHTA, CDR2 FQGNSA. The V and J ends lost 0 bases and 3 bases respectively, with 21 bases between them. The CDR3 DNA follows: TGTGCCAGCAGCTTAGCCTTCCGGGGGGCGCGAGAATTCTACGAGCAGTACTTC. It encodes CASSLAFRGAREFYEQYF.

This chain joins TRBV15 and TRBJ2-5; 8 nucleotides match TRBD1. J was trimmed by 5 bases and V by 3 bases; bases with no gene match: 2. The CDR3 loop spans 13 amino acids. Germline CDR1 reads LNHNV; CDR2 reads YYDKDF (reference sequence). CDR3 nucleotides: TGTGCCACCAGCAGCAGGGGGCAGGAGACCCAGTACTTC. Translated: CATSSRGQETQYF.

V usage is TRBV2 and J usage is TRBJ2-5, with 9 bases that match TRBD2. The V segment lost 10 bases and the J segment 7 bases; nucleotides outside the gene matches: 13. Germline loops: CDR1 SNHLY, CDR2 FYNNEI. The CDR3 is 14 amino acids. The CDR3 spells CATGLAPRGGTQYF. CDR3 in DNA: TGTGCCACGGGACTAGCTCCCCGGGGGGGGACCCAGTACTTC. Full variable domain (missing parts from reference TRBV2 and TRBJ2-5): EPEVTQTPSHQVTQMGQEVILRCVPISNHLYFYWYRQILGQKVEFLVSFYNNEISEKSEIFDDQFSVERPDGSNFTLKIRSTKLEDSAMYFCATGLAPRGGTQYFGPGTRLLVL.

This clone was seen a few times. The chain has TRBV6-5 and TRBJ1-1; D ambiguous. The V end lost 7 bases, the J end lost 1 base, and 7 bases lay between the germline ends. Germline loops: CDR1 MNHEY, CDR2 SVGAGI. The CDR3 sequence is 12 residues long. The CDR3: CASTAGNTEAFF. DNA for the CDR3: TGTGCCAGCACAGCGGGGAACACTGAAGCTTTCTTT.

CDR3 amino acids: CASSESDRTLAKNIQYF. The DNA of the CDR3 is TGCGCCAGCAGTGAGTCGGACCGCACTCTAGCCAAAAACATTCAGTACTTC. The chain combines TRBV10-2 with TRBJ2-4; no reliable D call. Germline CDR1 is WSHSY and CDR2 is SAAADI. This CDR3 has 17 residues. Trimming removed 0 bases from V and 0 bases from J, with 12 bases in between.